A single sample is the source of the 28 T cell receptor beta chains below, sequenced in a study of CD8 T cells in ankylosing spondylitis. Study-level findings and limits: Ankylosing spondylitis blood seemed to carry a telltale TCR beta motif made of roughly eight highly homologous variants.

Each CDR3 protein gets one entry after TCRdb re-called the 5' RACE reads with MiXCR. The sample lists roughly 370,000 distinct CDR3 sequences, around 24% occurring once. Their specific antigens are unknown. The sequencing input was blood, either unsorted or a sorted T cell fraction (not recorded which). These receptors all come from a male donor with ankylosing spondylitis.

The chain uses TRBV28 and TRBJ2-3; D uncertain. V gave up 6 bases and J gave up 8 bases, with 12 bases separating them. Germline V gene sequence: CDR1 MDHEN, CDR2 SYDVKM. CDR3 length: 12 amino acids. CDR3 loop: CASREGQSTQYF. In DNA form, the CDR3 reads TGTGCCAGCAGGGAAGGGCAGAGTACGCAGTATTTT.

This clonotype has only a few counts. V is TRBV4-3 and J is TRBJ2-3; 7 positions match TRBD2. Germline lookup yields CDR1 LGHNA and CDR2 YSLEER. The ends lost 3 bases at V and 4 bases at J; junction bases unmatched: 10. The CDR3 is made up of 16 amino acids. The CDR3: CASSQGPAGEADTQYF. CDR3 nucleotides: TGCGCCAGCAGCCAGGGGCCTGCGGGAGAAGCAGATACGCAGTATTTT.

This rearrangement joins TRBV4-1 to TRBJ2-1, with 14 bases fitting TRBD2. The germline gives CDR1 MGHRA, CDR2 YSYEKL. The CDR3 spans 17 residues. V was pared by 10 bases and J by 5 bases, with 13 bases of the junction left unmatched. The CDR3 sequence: CATGGTSGRGFDNEQFF. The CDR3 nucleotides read TGCGCCACCGGGGGGACTAGCGGGAGAGGGTTCGACAATGAGCAGTTCTTC.

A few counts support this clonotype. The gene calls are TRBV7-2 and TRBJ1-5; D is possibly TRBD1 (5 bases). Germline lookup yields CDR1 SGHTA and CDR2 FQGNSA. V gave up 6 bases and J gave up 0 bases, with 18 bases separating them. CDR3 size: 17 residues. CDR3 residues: CASSRTLSGDSNQPQHF. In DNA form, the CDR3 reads TGTGCCAGCAGTCGGACACTTTCGGGGGATAGCAATCAGCCCCAGCATTTT.

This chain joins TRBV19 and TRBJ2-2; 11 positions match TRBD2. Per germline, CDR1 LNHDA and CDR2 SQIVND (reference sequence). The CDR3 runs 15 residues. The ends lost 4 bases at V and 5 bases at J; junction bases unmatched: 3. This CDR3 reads CASSRLAGSTGELFF. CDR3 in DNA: TGTGCCAGTAGTAGACTAGCGGGAAGTACCGGGGAGCTGTTTTTT.

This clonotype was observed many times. CDR3 DNA sequence: TGCAGTGCTAGACTTCAGAATAGCAATCAGCCCCAGCATTTT. Amino acids: CSARLQNSNQPQHF. V usage is TRBV20-1 and J usage is TRBJ1-5; D call uncertain. Germline-derived CDR1 and CDR2 are DFQATT and SNEGSKA (reference sequence). V lost 2 bases and J 0 bases, leaving 8 bases between the germline ends. There are 14 residues in the CDR3.

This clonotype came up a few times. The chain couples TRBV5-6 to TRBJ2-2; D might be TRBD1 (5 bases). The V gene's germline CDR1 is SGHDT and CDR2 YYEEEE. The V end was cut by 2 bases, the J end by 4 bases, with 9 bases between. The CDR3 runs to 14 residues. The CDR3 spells CASSLKGFTGELFF. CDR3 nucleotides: TGTGCCAGCAGCTTAAAGGGGTTCACCGGGGAGCTGTTTTTT.

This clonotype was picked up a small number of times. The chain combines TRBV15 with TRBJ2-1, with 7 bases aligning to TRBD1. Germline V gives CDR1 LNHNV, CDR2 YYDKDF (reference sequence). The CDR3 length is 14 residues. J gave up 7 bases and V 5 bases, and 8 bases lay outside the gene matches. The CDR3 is CATSGRDSKNEQFF. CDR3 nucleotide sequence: TGTGCCACCAGCGGACGGGACAGCAAAAATGAGCAGTTCTTC.

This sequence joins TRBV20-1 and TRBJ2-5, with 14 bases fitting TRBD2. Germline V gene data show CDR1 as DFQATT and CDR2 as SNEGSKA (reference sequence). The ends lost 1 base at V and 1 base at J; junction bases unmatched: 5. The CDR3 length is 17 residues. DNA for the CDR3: TGCAGTGCTAGAGCTCTGACTAGCGGGAGGGCCCAAGAGACCCAGTACTTC. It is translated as CSARALTSGRAQETQYF.

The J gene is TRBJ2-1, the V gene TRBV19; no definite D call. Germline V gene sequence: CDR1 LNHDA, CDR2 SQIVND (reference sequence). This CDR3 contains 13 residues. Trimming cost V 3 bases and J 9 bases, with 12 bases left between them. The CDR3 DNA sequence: TGTGCCAGTAGTATTCGAGCTTCCCCTGAGCAGTTCTTC. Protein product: CASSIRASPEQFF. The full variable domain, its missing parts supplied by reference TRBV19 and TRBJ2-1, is DGGITQSPKYLFRKEGQNVTLSCEQNLNHDAMYWYRQDPGQGLRLIYYSQIVNDFQKGDIAEGYSVSREKKESFPLTVTSAQKNPTAFYLCASSIRASPEQFFGPGTRLTVL.

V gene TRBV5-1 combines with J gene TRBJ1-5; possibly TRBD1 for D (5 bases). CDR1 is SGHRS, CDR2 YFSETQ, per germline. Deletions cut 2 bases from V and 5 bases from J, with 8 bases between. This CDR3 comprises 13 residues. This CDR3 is CASSFLGDQPQHF. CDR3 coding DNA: TGCGCCAGCAGCTTCCTAGGGGATCAGCCCCAGCATTTT.

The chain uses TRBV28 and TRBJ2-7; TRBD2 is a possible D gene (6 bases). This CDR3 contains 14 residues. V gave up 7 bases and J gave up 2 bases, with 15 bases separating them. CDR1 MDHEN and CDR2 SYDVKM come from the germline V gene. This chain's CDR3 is CASIRGGTAYEQYF. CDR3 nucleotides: TGTGCCAGCATAAGAGGAGGGACGGCCTACGAGCAGTACTTC.

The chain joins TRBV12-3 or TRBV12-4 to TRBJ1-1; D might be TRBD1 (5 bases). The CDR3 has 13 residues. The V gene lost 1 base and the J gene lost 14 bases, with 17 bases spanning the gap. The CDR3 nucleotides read TGTGCCAGCAGTTTAGGTTCTGCCCGGGGGGGGTTCTTT. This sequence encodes CASSLGSARGGFF.

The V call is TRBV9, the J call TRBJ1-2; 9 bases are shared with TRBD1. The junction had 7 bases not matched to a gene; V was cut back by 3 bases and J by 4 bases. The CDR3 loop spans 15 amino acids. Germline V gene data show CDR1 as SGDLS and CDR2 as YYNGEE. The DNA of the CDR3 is TGTGCCAGCAGCGAGGGACAGGGTAGGAGCTATGGCTACACCTTC. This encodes CASSEGQGRSYGYTF.

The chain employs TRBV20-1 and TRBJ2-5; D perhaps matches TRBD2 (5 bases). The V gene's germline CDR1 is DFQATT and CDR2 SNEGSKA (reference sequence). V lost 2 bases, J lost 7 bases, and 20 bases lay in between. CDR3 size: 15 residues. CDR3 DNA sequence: TGCAGTGCTAGACGCAACGGACCGCCCGGAGGGACCCAGTACTTC. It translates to CSARRNGPPGGTQYF.

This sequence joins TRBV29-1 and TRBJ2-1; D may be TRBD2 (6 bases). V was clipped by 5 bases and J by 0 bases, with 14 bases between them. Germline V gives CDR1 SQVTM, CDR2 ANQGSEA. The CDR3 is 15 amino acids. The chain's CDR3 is CSVQTRGSSYNEQFF. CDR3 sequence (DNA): TGCAGCGTTCAAACCCGGGGGAGCTCCTACAATGAGCAGTTCTTC.

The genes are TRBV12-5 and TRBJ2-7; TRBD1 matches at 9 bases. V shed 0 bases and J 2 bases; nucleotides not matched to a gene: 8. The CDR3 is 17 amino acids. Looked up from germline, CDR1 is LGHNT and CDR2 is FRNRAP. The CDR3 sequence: CASGLVLVGQGTYEQYF. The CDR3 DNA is TGTGCTAGTGGTTTGGTACTTGTCGGACAGGGGACCTACGAGCAGTACTTC.

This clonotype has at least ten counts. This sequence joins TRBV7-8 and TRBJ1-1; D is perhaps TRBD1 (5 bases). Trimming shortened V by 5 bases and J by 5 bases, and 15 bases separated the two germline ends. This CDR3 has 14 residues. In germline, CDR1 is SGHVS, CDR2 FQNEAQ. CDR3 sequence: CASSPSGRGTEAFF. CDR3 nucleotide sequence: TGTGCCAGCAGCCCGTCAGGACGGGGGACTGAAGCTTTCTTT.

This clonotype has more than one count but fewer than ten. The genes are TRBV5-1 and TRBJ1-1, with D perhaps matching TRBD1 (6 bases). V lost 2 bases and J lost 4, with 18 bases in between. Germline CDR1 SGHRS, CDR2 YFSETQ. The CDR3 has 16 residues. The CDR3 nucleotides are TGCGCCAGCAGCTTCAAGGGAGGGGGGGACGGCACTGAAGCTTTCTTT. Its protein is CASSFKGGGDGTEAFF.

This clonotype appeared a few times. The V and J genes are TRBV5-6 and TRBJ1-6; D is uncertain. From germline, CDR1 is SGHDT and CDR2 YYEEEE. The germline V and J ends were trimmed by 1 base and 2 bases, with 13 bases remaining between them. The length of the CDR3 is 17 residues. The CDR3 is CASSLYISRPYNSPLHF. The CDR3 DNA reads TGTGCCAGCAGCTTGTATATCAGTCGGCCCTATAATTCACCCCTCCACTTT.

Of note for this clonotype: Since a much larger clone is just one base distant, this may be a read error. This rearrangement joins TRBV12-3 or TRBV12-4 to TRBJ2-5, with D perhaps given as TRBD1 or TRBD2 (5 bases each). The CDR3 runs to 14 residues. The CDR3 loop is CAISLLGEAETQYF. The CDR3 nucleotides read TGTGCCATCAGTTTACTAGGGGAAGCAGAGACCCAGTACTTC.

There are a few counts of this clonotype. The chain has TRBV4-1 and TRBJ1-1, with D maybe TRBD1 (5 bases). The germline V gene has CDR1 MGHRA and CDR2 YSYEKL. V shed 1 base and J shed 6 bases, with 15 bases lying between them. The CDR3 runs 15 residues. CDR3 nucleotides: TGCGCCAGCAGCCAAGGAGGGCAGGGATTTCCTGAAGCTTTCTTT. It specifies CASSQGGQGFPEAFF.

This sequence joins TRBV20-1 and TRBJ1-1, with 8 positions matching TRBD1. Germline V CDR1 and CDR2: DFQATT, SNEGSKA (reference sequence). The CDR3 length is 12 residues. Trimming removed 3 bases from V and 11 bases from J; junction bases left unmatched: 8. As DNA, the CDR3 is TGCAGTGCTAGGCAGGGACAGGACGCGGCTTTCTTT. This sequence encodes CSARQGQDAAFF.

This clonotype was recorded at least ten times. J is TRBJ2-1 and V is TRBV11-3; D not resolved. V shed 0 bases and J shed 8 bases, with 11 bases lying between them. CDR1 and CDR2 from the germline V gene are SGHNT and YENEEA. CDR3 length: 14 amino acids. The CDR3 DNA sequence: TGTGCCAGCAGCTTAGATGGGGTTATGGATGAGCAGTTCTTC. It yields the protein CASSLDGVMDEQFF.

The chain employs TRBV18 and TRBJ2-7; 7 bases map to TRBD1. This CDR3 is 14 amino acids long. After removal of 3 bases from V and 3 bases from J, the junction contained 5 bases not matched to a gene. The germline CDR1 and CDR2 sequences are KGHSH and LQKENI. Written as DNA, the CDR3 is TGTGCCAGCTCACCGACAGGGTATGGCTACGAGCAGTACTTC. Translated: CASSPTGYGYEQYF.

The chain's CDR3 is CASSPLLAGAYEQYF. DNA for the CDR3: TGTGCCAGCAGTCCGCTACTAGCGGGAGCCTACGAGCAGTACTTC. The V and J genes are TRBV28 and TRBJ2-7; 11 bases agree with TRBD2. The CDR3 spans 15 residues. Germline loops: CDR1 MDHEN, CDR2 SYDVKM. The V gene end was trimmed by 5 bases and the J gene end by 2 bases; junction bases not matched to a gene: 5.

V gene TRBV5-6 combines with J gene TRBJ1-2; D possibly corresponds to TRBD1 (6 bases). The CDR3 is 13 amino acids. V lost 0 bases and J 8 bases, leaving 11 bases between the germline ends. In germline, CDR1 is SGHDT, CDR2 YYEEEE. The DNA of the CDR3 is TGTGCCAGCAGCTTGGTCCCAGGGGACGGCTACACCTTC. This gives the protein CASSLVPGDGYTF.

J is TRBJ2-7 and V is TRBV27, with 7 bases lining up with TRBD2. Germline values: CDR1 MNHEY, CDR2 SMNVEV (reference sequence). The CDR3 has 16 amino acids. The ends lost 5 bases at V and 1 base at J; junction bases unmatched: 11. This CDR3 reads CASSPDVGRTSYEQYF. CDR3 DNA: TGTGCCAGCAGTCCCGACGTCGGGAGGACTTCCTACGAGCAGTACTTC.